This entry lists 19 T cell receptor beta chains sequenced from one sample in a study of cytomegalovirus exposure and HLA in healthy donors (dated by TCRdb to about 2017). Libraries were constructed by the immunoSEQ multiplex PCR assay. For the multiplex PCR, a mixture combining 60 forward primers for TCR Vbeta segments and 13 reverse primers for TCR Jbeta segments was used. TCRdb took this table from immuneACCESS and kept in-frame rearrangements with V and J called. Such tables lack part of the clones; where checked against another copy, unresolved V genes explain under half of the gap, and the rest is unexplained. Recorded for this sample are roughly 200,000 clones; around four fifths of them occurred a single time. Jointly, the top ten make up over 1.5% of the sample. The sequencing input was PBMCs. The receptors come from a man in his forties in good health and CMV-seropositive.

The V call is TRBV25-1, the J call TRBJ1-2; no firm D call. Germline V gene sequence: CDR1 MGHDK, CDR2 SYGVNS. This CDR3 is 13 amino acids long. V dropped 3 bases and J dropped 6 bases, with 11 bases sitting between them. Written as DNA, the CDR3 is TGTGCCAGCAGTGATCCCACAGTCGATGGCTACACCTTC. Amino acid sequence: CASSDPTVDGYTF.

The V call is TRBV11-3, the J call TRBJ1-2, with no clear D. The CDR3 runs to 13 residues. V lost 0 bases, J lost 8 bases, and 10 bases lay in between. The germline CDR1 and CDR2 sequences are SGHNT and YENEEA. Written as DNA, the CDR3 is TGTGCCAGCAGCTTAGATTCACAGAGCGGCTACACCTTC. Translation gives CASSLDSQSGYTF.

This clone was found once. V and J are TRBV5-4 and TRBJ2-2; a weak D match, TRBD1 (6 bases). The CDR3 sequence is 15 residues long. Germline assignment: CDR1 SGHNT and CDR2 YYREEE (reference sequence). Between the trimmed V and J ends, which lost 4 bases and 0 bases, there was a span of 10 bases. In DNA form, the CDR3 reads TGTGCCAGCAGCACGGACAGCTCGAACACCGGGGAGCTGTTTTTT. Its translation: CASSTDSSNTGELFF.

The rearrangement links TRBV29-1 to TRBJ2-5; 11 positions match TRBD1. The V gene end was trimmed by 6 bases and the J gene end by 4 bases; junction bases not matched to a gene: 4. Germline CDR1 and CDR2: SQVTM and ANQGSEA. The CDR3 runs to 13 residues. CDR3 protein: CSVAGTGGETQYF. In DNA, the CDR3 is TGCAGCGTGGCCGGGACAGGGGGAGAGACCCAGTACTTC.

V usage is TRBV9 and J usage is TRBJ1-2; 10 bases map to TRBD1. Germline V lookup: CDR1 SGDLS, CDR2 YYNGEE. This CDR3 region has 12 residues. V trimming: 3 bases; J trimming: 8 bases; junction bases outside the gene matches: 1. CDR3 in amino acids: CASSETGGGYTF. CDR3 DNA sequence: TGTGCCAGCAGCGAGACAGGGGGCGGCTACACCTTC.

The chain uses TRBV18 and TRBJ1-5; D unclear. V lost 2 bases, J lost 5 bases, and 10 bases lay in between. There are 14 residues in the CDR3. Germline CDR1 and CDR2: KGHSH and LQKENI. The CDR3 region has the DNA TGTGCCAGCTCACCAGCCACAGATTATCAGCCCCAGCATTTT. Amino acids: CASSPATDYQPQHF. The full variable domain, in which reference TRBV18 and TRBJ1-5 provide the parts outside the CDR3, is NAGVMQNPRHLVRRRGQEARLRCSPMKGHSHVYWYRQLPEEGLKFMVYLQKENIIDESGMPKERFSAEFPKEGPSILRIQQVVRGDSAAYFCASSPATDYQPQHFGDGTRLSIL.

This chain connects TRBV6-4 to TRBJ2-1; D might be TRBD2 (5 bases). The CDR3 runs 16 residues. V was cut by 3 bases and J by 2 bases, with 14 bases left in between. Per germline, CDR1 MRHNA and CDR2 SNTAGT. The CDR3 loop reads CASSDFPGKTYNEQFF. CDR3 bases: TGTGCCAGCAGTGATTTCCCGGGAAAGACCTACAATGAGCAGTTCTTC.

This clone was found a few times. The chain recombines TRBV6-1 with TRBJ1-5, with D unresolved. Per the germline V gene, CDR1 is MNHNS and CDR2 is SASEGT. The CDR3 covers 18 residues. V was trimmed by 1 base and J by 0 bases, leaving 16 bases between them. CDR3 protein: CASSEGSTGFYSNQPQHF. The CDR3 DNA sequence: TGTGCCAGCAGTGAAGGTTCTACGGGATTTTATAGCAATCAGCCCCAGCATTTT.

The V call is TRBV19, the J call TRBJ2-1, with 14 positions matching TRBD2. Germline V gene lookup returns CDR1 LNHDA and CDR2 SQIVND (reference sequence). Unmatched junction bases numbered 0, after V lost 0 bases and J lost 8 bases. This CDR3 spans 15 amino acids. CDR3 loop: CASSIEGLAGDEQFF. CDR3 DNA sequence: TGTGCCAGTAGTATAGAGGGACTAGCGGGAGATGAGCAGTTCTTC.

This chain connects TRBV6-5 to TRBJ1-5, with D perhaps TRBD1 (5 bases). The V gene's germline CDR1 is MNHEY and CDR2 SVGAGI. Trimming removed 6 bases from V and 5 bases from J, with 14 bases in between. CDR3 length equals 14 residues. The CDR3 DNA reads TGTGCCAGCAGCAAAAGTAGGGGTGATCAGCCCCAGCATTTT. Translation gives CASSKSRGDQPQHF.

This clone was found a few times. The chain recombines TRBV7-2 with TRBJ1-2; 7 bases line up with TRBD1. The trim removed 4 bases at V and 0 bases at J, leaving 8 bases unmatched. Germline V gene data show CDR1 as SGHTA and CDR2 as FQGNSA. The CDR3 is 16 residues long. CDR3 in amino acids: CASSSPGTETNYGYTF. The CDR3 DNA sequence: TGTGCCAGCAGCTCCCCCGGGACAGAAACTAACTATGGCTACACCTTC.

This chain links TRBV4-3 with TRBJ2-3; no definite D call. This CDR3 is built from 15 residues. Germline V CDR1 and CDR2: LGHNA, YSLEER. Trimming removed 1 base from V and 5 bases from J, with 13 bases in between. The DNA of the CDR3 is TGCGCCAGCAGCCAAGTTCCCATAACCGGAGATACGCAGTATTTT. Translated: CASSQVPITGDTQYF.

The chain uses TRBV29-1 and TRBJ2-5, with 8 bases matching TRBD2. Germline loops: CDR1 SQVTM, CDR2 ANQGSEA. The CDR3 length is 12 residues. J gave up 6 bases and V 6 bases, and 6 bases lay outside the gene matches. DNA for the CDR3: TGCAGCGTGCGGCGGGGGGAACAGACCCAGTACTTC. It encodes CSVRRGEQTQYF.

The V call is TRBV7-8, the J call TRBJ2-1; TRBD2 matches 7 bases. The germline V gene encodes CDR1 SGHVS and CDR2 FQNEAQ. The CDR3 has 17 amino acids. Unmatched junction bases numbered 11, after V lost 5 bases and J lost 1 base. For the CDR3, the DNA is TGTGCCAGCAGCCGAGACCTCACCGGGAGGTCCTACAATGAGCAGTTCTTC. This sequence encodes CASSRDLTGRSYNEQFF.

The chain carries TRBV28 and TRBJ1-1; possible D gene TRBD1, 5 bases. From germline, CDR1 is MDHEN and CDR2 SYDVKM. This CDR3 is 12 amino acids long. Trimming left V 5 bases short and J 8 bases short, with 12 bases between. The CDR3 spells CASSPYRTEAFF. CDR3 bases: TGTGCCAGCAGTCCTTACAGGACGGAAGCTTTCTTT. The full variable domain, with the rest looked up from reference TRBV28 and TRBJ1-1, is DVKVTQSSRYLVKRTGEKVFLECVQDMDHENMFWYRQDPGLGLRLIYFSYDVKMKEKGDIPEGYSVSREKKERFSLILESASTNQTSMYLCASSPYRTEAFFGQGTRLTVV.

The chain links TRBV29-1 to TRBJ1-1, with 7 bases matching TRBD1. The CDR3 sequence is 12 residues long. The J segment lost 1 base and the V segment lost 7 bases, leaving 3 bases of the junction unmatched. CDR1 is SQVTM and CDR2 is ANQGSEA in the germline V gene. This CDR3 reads CSGGTANTEAFF. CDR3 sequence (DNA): TGCAGCGGTGGGACAGCGAACACTGAAGCTTTCTTT.

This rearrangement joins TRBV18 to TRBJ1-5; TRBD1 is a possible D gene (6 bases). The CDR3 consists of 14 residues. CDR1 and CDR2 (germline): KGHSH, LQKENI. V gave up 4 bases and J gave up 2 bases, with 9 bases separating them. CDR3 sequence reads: CASSLSGGNQPQHF. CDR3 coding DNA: TGTGCCAGCTCACTATCAGGGGGCAATCAGCCCCAGCATTTT.

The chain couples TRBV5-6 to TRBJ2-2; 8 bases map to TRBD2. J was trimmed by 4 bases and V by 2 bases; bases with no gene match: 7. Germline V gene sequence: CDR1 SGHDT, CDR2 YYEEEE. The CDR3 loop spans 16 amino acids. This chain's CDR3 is CASSFDSSGPTGELFF. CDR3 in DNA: TGTGCCAGCAGCTTTGACTCTAGCGGGCCCACCGGGGAGCTGTTTTTT.

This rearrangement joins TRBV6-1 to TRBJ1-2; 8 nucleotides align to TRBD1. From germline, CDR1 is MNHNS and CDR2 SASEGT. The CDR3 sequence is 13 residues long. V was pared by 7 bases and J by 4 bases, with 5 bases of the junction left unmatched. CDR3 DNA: TGTGCCAGCAACCCGACAGGGGTCTATGGCTACACCTTC. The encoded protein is CASNPTGVYGYTF.